The T cell receptor (beta chain) under discussion was sequenced for a study of beta chain features in type 1 diabetes. Whole-study results and caveats: Type 1 diabetes patients showed a moderate but significant shortening of TCRB CDR3s in all four CD4+ subsets.

Sequencing targeted expressed TCRB transcripts, as all isolated RNA had been reverse transcribed. Read counts averaged roughly 3.5 million for samples of naive, central memory and regulatory T cells. The repertoire was sequenced with immunoSEQ multiplex PCR; TCRdb's copy has only in-frame clones and lacks some. The sample holds 130,000 to 150,000 clones, about 10% seen once. This clone was seen a handful of times. Its antigen is not known. Per germline, CDR1 SQVTM and CDR2 ANQGSEA. Trimming took 1 base from V and 8 from J, leaving 15 bases between them. This CDR3 comprises 14 residues. The V and J genes are TRBV29-1 and TRBJ2-4; perhaps TRBD1 as D (7 bases). The clonotype comes from a man aged 18 to 35 in good health. Source material: naive CD4+ T cells from blood. This CDR3 reads CSVEGEAGGYIQYF. The CDR3 nucleotides read TGCAGCGTTGAAGGAGAGGCAGGGGGGTACATTCAGTACTTC.